One and the same sample provided the 9 T cell receptor beta chains below, sequenced in a study of memory CD4+ T cells and cytomegalovirus serostatus. The sort gate was single viable CD3+CD4+CD8-CD45RO+ cells for memory CD4+ T cells. Assay: immunoSEQ multiplex PCR; the TCRdb copy retains only in-frame clones and omits some. The sample has about 61,000 clones; around 86% are singletons. Input material: memory CD4+ T cells from blood. The receptors stem from an adult in good health and CMV-seronegative.

The chain couples TRBV18 to TRBJ2-7; 9 bases are shared with TRBD2. Germline V gene sequence: CDR1 KGHSH, CDR2 LQKENI. CDR3 length: 17 amino acids. V lost 2 bases, J lost 0 bases, and 8 bases stayed unmatched. CDR3 sequence: CASSPNLAGSSSYEQYF. Here the CDR3 DNA reads TGTGCCAGCTCACCAAATCTAGCGGGGTCGAGCTCCTACGAGCAGTACTTC.

The J gene is TRBJ1-1, the V gene TRBV6-1; D uncertain. The V and J ends lost 4 bases and 7 bases respectively, with 16 bases between them. The CDR3 loop spans 14 amino acids. The germline gives CDR1 MNHNS, CDR2 SASEGT. CDR3: CASSGHLRLDEAFF. CDR3 coding DNA: TGTGCCAGCAGTGGCCATCTGAGGCTGGATGAAGCTTTCTTT.

The J gene is TRBJ2-1, the V gene TRBV5-1; 7 nucleotides line up with TRBD2. CDR1 and CDR2 (germline): SGHRS, YFSETQ. J lost 4 bases, V lost 3 bases, and 16 bases had no gene match. The CDR3 covers 18 residues. The CDR3 loop is CASSSSPIRSGFYNEQFF. DNA for the CDR3: TGCGCCAGCAGCTCGAGCCCTATTCGTAGCGGGTTTTACAATGAGCAGTTCTTC. The full variable domain, rest sourced from reference TRBV5-1 and TRBJ2-1, is KAGVTQTPRYLIKTRGQQVTLSCSPISGHRSVSWYQQTPGQGLQFLFEYFSETQRNKGNFPGRFSGRQFSNSRSEMNVSTLELGDSALYLCASSSSPIRSGFYNEQFFGPGTRLTVL.

The chain couples TRBV18 to TRBJ2-7; the match to TRBD2 covers 11 bases. There are 14 residues in the CDR3. Germline lookup yields CDR1 KGHSH and CDR2 LQKENI. V lost 2 bases, J lost 4 bases, and 1 base stayed unmatched. The CDR3 sequence is CASSPTSGRYEQYF. The CDR3 nucleotides read TGTGCCAGCTCACCAACTAGCGGGAGATACGAGCAGTACTTC.

The CDR3 region is CASRGRAGAYEQYF. In DNA form, the CDR3 reads TGTGCCAGCAGGGGACGGGCCGGGGCCTACGAGCAGTACTTC. V gene TRBV2 combines with J gene TRBJ2-7; D may correspond to TRBD1 or TRBD2 (5 bases each). Trimming took off 6 bases at V and 2 bases at J, with 14 bases between the two ends. CDR1 SNHLY and CDR2 FYNNEI come from the germline V gene. CDR3 length: 14 amino acids.

For the CDR3, the DNA is TGCGCCAGCAGCGGGGGGGGAGAAGCTTTCTTT. Translated: CASSGGGEAFF. The chain is built from TRBV5-1 and TRBJ1-1, with D tentatively TRBD1 (5 bases). V dropped 4 bases and J dropped 8 bases, with 9 bases sitting between them. The germline V gene has CDR1 SGHRS and CDR2 YFSETQ. The CDR3 extends over 11 amino acids. The full variable domain, rest sourced from reference TRBV5-1 and TRBJ1-1, is KAGVTQTPRYLIKTRGQQVTLSCSPISGHRSVSWYQQTPGQGLQFLFEYFSETQRNKGNFPGRFSGRQFSNSRSEMNVSTLELGDSALYLCASSGGGEAFFGQGTRLTVV.

This clone came up a few times. This chain joins TRBV2 and TRBJ2-7; unclear D gene. The V end was cut by 7 bases, the J end by 2 bases, with 6 bases between. The CDR3 loop spans 11 amino acids. The germline gives CDR1 SNHLY, CDR2 FYNNEI. In DNA form, the CDR3 reads TGTGCCAGCAAGGCAACCTACGAGCAGTACTTC. Encoded protein: CASKATYEQYF.

The V call is TRBV18, the J call TRBJ1-2; TRBD1 might be the D (5 bases). Germline V CDR1 and CDR2: KGHSH, LQKENI. Trimming pared 2 bases from V and 5 bases from J, leaving 21 bases between. The length of the CDR3 is 17 residues. The CDR3 protein is CASSPSVSRERAYGYTF. The CDR3 DNA reads TGTGCCAGCTCACCAAGTGTGTCCAGGGAGAGGGCGTATGGCTACACCTTC.

The CDR3 sequence is CAWTLYRGLNTEAFF. CDR3 DNA: TGTGCCTGGACCCTGTACAGGGGCCTGAACACTGAAGCTTTCTTT. The chain links TRBV30 to TRBJ1-1; 7 nucleotides align to TRBD1. This CDR3 contains 15 residues. The germline gives CDR1 GTSNPN, CDR2 SVGIG (reference sequence). V lost 4 bases to trimming and J lost 0 bases; unmatched junction nucleotides: 8.